Following are 19 T cell receptor beta chains from one sample sequenced in a study of spatial heterogeneity in lung cancer. The study's findings and limits: Higher tumor mutation counts went along with higher counts of expanded intratumoral alpha and beta TCRs.

Time point of the sample: sample taken at primary tumor resection. Their target antigens are unknown. Via MiXCR, TCRdb re-called the 5' RACE reads, giving one row per CDR3 protein. This table has 2,500 to 3,500 distinct CDR3 sequences, around 3.3% appearing once. The sample was lung tumor tissue, taken at surgery. These receptor sequences come from a male donor with early-stage non-small cell lung cancer.

In its sample, this clonotype ranks as medium-sized. This chain uses TRBV12-3 or TRBV12-4 with TRBJ1-2, with D possibly matching TRBD1 (5 bases). Trimming cost V 6 bases and J 8 bases, with 13 bases left between them. This CDR3 has 12 residues. Here the CDR3 DNA reads TGTGCCAGCAGACCGGGACTAGGGGGCTACACCTTC. Protein product: CASRPGLGGYTF.

This clonotype came up many times. The chain uses TRBV9 and TRBJ2-7; 7 nucleotides match TRBD1. The CDR3 is made up of 15 amino acids. Germline V gene sequence: CDR1 SGDLS, CDR2 YYNGEE. The trim removed 0 bases at V and 2 bases at J, leaving 5 bases unmatched. The CDR3 loop is CASSVGEGATYEQYF. CDR3 nucleotide sequence: TGTGCCAGCAGCGTAGGTGAGGGGGCCACCTACGAGCAGTACTTC.

This clonotype is deemed medium-sized. The chain links TRBV5-1 to TRBJ2-6; D call uncertain. V lost 0 bases to trimming and J lost 3 bases, with 10 bases between them. Germline CDR1 is SGHRS and CDR2 is YFSETQ. The length of the CDR3 is 16 residues. The CDR3 is CASSLGRDIGANVLTF. The CDR3 DNA follows: TGCGCCAGCAGCTTGGGTCGAGATATTGGGGCCAACGTCCTGACTTTC.

This clonotype was seen at least ten times. This chain links TRBV3-1 with TRBJ1-1; no clear D gene. The CDR3 sequence is 12 residues long. Between the trimmed V and J ends, which lost 4 bases and 5 bases, there was a span of 8 bases. Germline V gives CDR1 LGHDT, CDR2 YNNKEL (reference sequence). CDR3 sequence reads: CASSPGETEAFF. The CDR3 DNA follows: TGTGCCAGCAGCCCAGGCGAGACTGAAGCTTTCTTT.

Relative to its sample, this clonotype is medium-sized. The chain joins TRBV11-2 to TRBJ1-2, with D perhaps matching TRBD1 (5 bases). V was trimmed by 3 bases and J by 4 bases, leaving 15 bases between them. The CDR3 has 15 amino acids. Per germline, CDR1 SGHAT and CDR2 FQNNGV. The CDR3 reads CASSFGSGSVYGYTF. CDR3 nucleotide sequence: TGTGCCAGCAGCTTCGGTTCAGGGAGTGTCTATGGCTACACCTTC.

At least ten counts were recorded for this clonotype. This chain connects TRBV29-1 to TRBJ2-1; TRBD2 matches at 9 bases. The germline V gene has CDR1 SQVTM and CDR2 ANQGSEA. The CDR3 length is 12 residues. Trimming cost V 2 bases and J 7 bases; bases outside gene matches: 0. CDR3 protein: CSVELAGNEQFF. The CDR3 DNA is TGCAGCGTTGAACTAGCGGGGAATGAGCAGTTCTTC.

This clonotype is termed medium-sized. The junction departs from the called germline gene at one end, perhaps through a read error. The CDR3 is CASSLRGAKNIQYF. The CDR3 nucleotides read TGTGCCAGCAGTTTAAGGGGGGCCAAGAACATTCAGTACTTC. This chain joins TRBV12-3 or TRBV12-4 and TRBJ2-4; D assignment may be TRBD1 or TRBD2 (6 bases each). The CDR3 spans 14 residues.

Many counts were recorded for this clonotype. CDR3 residues: CASSPGGQKGGYTF. The CDR3 DNA is TGTGCCAGCAGCCCAGGGGGACAGAAAGGAGGCTACACCTTC. This chain uses TRBV12-3 or TRBV12-4 with TRBJ1-2; 7 bases match TRBD1. The CDR3 length is 14 residues. Trimming took 6 bases from V and 8 from J; bases not matched to a gene: 12.

Within the sample, this clonotype is medium-sized. The V and J genes are TRBV16 and TRBJ1-6; a weak D match, TRBD1 (5 bases). V dropped 2 bases and J dropped 7 bases, with 6 bases sitting between them. Germline V gene sequence: CDR1 KGHSY, CDR2 FQNENV. The CDR3 totals 13 residues. The CDR3 reads CASSQDRNSPLHF. CDR3 DNA sequence: TGTGCCAGCAGCCAAGACAGAAATTCACCCCTCCACTTT. The variable domain in full, with the rest retrieved from reference TRBV16 and TRBJ1-6, is GEEVAQTPKHLVRGEGQKAKLYCAPIKGHSYVFWYQQVLKNEFKFLISFQNENVFDETGMPKERFSAKCLPNSPCSLEIQATKLEDSAVYFCASSQDRNSPLHFGNGTRLTVT.

This clonotype is termed large. V gene TRBV19 combines with J gene TRBJ1-5; D is perhaps TRBD1 (5 bases). Germline-derived CDR1 and CDR2 are LNHDA and SQIVND (reference sequence). The CDR3 extends over 15 amino acids. Trimming removed 7 bases from V and 3 bases from J, with 16 bases in between. The CDR3: CASTLGTADNQPQHF. The CDR3, as DNA: TGTGCCAGTACCCTAGGGACGGCTGACAATCAGCCCCAGCATTTT. The whole variable domain, filled in from reference TRBV19 and TRBJ1-5, reads DGGITQSPKYLFRKEGQNVTLSCEQNLNHDAMYWYRQDPGQGLRLIYYSQIVNDFQKGDIAEGYSVSREKKESFPLTVTSAQKNPTAFYLCASTLGTADNQPQHFGDGTRLSIL.

This clonotype has more than one count but fewer than ten. The chain combines TRBV24-1 with TRBJ1-1; TRBD1 might be the D (6 bases). The CDR3 has 14 residues. V lost 2 bases to trimming and J lost 5 bases, with 11 bases between them. CDR1 and CDR2 from the germline V gene are KGHDR and SFDVKD. The CDR3 DNA reads as TGTGCCACCAGTGATTCGGGGGGCCGGACTGAAGCTTTCTTT. Amino acid sequence: CATSDSGGRTEAFF.

This clonotype is medium-sized (0.01 to 0.1%) in the sample. This sequence joins TRBV2 and TRBJ2-1, with D possibly matching TRBD1 (5 bases). The CDR3 totals 12 residues. V was cut by 9 bases and J by 6 bases, with 12 bases left in between. Germline CDR1 SNHLY, CDR2 FYNNEI. The CDR3 loop reads CARRQFSNEQFF. Written as DNA, the CDR3 is TGTGCCAGACGACAGTTTTCCAATGAGCAGTTCTTC.

By share, this clonotype ranks as medium-sized. The chain combines TRBV19 with TRBJ2-4, with 9 nucleotides matching TRBD2. The CDR3 spans 14 residues. CDR1 and CDR2 from the germline V gene are LNHDA and SQIVND (reference sequence). V was clipped by 5 bases and J by 7 bases; unmatched bases: 6. This chain's CDR3 is CASSLRGGRNIQYF. The CDR3 DNA is TGTGCCAGTAGTCTGCGGGGGGGCCGCAACATTCAGTACTTC.

In its sample, this clonotype is medium-sized. This chain uses TRBV7-2 with TRBJ2-3; D unresolved. Per the germline V gene, CDR1 is SGHTA and CDR2 is FQGNSA. V dropped 5 bases and J dropped 1 base, with 10 bases sitting between them. The CDR3 covers 14 residues. CDR3 bases: TGTGCCAGCAGCACCTACCTCGGCACAGATACGCAGTATTTT. Translating gives CASSTYLGTDTQYF.

This clonotype was counted at least ten times. V gene TRBV6-6 combines with J gene TRBJ1-2, with a tentative D call TRBD1 (5 bases). V was pared by 4 bases and J by 6 bases, with 18 bases between. The CDR3 spans 15 residues. CDR1 is MNHNY, CDR2 SVGAGI, per germline (reference sequence). The CDR3 DNA sequence: TGTGCCAGCAGTTTTCCCGTGGGGGGATGGAATGGCTACACCTTC. Encoded protein: CASSFPVGGWNGYTF.

This clonotype was seen many times. The rearrangement links TRBV3-1 to TRBJ1-1; TRBD1 is a possible D gene (5 bases). Germline CDR1 is LGHDT and CDR2 is YNNKEL (reference sequence). This CDR3 has 13 amino acids. V gave up 4 bases and J gave up 4 bases, with 10 bases separating them. This CDR3 reads CASSPGTSTEAFF. In DNA form, the CDR3 reads TGTGCCAGCAGCCCCGGGACGAGCACTGAAGCTTTCTTT.

By share of the sample, this clonotype is large (0.1 to 1%). The chain links TRBV11-2 to TRBJ2-3; TRBD2 aligns across 11 bases. This CDR3 has 16 residues. Germline trimming cut 4 bases from V and 5 bases from J; bases unmatched to any gene: 8. CDR1 is SGHAT and CDR2 is FQNNGV in the germline V gene. This CDR3 is CASSSGTSGGGDTQYF. The CDR3 DNA sequence: TGTGCCAGCAGCTCGGGGACTAGCGGCGGGGGAGATACGCAGTATTTT.

This clonotype was found many times. The chain links TRBV6-1 to TRBJ2-6; D gene unclear. Germline V CDR1 and CDR2: MNHNS, SASEGT. The V and J ends lost 9 bases and 4 bases respectively, with 10 bases between them. This CDR3 spans 13 amino acids. The CDR3 loop reads CASSPTGANVLTF. The DNA of the CDR3 is TGTGCCAGTAGTCCCACAGGGGCCAACGTCCTGACTTTC.

By share, this clonotype ranks as medium-sized. The chain uses TRBV10-3 and TRBJ2-3, with D perhaps TRBD1 (6 bases). Germline lookup yields CDR1 ENHRY and CDR2 SYGVKD. The CDR3 sequence is 14 residues long. V lost 6 bases, J lost 0 bases, and 10 bases lay in between. CDR3 amino acids: CAIRSQGSTDTQYF. Here the CDR3 DNA reads TGTGCCATCAGGAGCCAGGGGAGCACAGATACGCAGTATTTT.